This TCR beta chain was sequenced in a study of T cell responses to AZD1222 COVID-19 vaccine. The data were produced by immunoSEQ multiplex PCR, yet TCRdb's version contains in-frame clones alone and is incomplete. The data contain around 99,000 clones, around nine tenths of them seen just once; the ten biggest clones take up roughly 6.2%. Remarks on this clone: Its antigen is as yet unknown.

Second-dose recipients at about 4 or about 12 weeks were treated as one pooled group. The CDR3 totals 15 residues. Regarding the study as a whole: Among AZD1222 vaccinees, only 6 or 7 were seropositive at baseline.

The chain employs TRBV21-1 and TRBJ2-1; the table assigns TRBD2, which was not confirmed against the DNA. TRBV21-1 is listed as a pseudogene. The TCR sequence derives from an adult who received the AZD1222 COVID-19 vaccine. Here the sequenced sample was peripheral blood, taken 28 days after the second AZD1222 dose. The CDR3 nucleotides read TGTGCCAGCAGCAACCTCGGGACTAGCCACAATGAGCAGTTCTTC. Translating gives CASSNLGTSHNEQFF.